There are a few counts of the clone carrying this TCR beta chain. Its antigen is as yet unknown. The table came from immunoSEQ multiplex PCR; TCRdb's copy has only in-frame clones and leaves some out. In the table there are more than 75,000 clones, approximately 80% of which are singletons. The sample belongs to a study of OX40 agonist ivuxolimab in advanced cancers. Study as a whole: It was ivuxolimab, an agonistic anti-OX40 (CD134) antibody, that patients were treated with. Study-wide results and caveats: Antigens targeted by the expanded peripheral T cells were not determined.

The V end was cut by 7 bases, the J end by 4 bases, with 7 bases between. Germline CDR1 is SQVTM and CDR2 is ANQGSEA. This CDR3 comprises 10 residues. The receptor's source is an adult with an advanced solid tumor such as melanoma, head and neck, liver or kidney cancer. This material consisted of CD4+ or CD8+ T cells sorted from blood, taken in a trial of the OX40 agonist ivuxolimab. The chain is built from TRBV29-1 and TRBJ1-1; D is possibly TRBD1 (5 bases). CDR3 sequence reads: CSAGGTEAFF. Here the CDR3 DNA reads TGCAGCGCCGGGGGCACTGAAGCTTTCTTT. Combining the CDR3 with reference TRBV29-1 and TRBJ1-1 gives the whole variable domain SAVISQKPSRDICQRGTSLTIQCQVDSQVTMMFWYRQQPGQSLTLIATANQGSEATYESGFVIDKFPISRPNLTFSTLTVSNMSPEDSSIYLCSAGGTEAFFGQGTRLTVV.